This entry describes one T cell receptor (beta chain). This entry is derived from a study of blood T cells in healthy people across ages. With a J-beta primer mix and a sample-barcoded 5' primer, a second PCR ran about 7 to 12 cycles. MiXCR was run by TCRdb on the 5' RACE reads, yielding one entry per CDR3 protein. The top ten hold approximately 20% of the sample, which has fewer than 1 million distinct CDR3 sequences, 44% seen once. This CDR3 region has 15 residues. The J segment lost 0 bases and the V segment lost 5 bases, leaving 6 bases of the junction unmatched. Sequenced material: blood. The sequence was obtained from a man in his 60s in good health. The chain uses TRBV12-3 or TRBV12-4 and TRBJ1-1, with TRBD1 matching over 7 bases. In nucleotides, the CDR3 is TGTGCCAGCAGTCCTCAACAGGGGCTGAACACTGAAGCTTTCTTT. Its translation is CASSPQQGLNTEAFF.